This T cell receptor beta chain was recovered during a study of T cell responses to AZD1222 COVID-19 vaccine. General observations from the study: Among spike-specific TCRs, nearly half reportedly target unmutated variant regions.

Assay: immunoSEQ multiplex PCR; the TCRdb copy retains only in-frame clones and omits some. The data hold 90,000 to 130,000 clones, with 85% to 95% observed a single time. Notes on this clone: No antigen is known for it.

This clonotype was obtained from an adult in good health. The sequenced sample was peripheral blood, obtained on day 0 of AZD1222 vaccination.

In DNA, the CDR3 is TGTGCCAGCAGCTCTGGGACACATCTAAGGGAGTTTTTT. As protein: CASSSGTHLREFF. This sequence joins TRBV5-6 and TRBJ1-4; a possible D gene is TRBD1 (6 bases). This CDR3 contains 13 residues. Per the germline V gene, CDR1 is SGHDT and CDR2 is YYEEEE. Trimming removed 3 bases from V and 16 bases from J, with 19 bases in between.